These 23 T cell receptor beta chains were sequenced from one sample in a study of sequential checkpoint blockade in melanoma. This sample's treatment: randomized to nivolumab then ipilimumab (arm A) or the reverse (arm B). TCRdb's copy holds only in-frame clones and misses some; the assay was immunoSEQ multiplex PCR. The data contain 7,500 to 8,500 clones, approximately 67% of them seen just once; the ten biggest clones take up approximately 50%. Here the sequenced sample was CD8+ T cells sorted from blood (inferred from file names), taken from a patient given nivolumab and ipilimumab in sequence. These TCRs come from a human patient with melanoma. Some clones in this sample may be carry-over from other donors' samples.

This clone was observed a few times. This rearrangement joins TRBV27 to TRBJ1-6; D remains unclear. CDR3 length equals 13 residues. Germline V gene sequence: CDR1 MNHEY, CDR2 SMNVEV (reference sequence). Trimming took 3 bases from V and 8 from J, leaving 8 bases between them. CDR3 residues: CASSFRVDSPLHF. In DNA form, the CDR3 reads TGTGCCAGCAGTTTCCGGGTAGATTCACCCCTCCACTTT.

This clone appeared a single time. The chain uses TRBV27 and TRBJ1-6; D ambiguous. Trimming took 6 bases from V and 4 from J, leaving 10 bases between them. The germline CDR1 and CDR2 sequences are MNHEY and SMNVEV (reference sequence). The CDR3 spans 14 residues. The CDR3 nucleotides are TGTGCCAGCAGCCCACCGAGATATAATTCACCCCTCCACTTT. Its protein product is CASSPPRYNSPLHF.

This chain links TRBV7-8 with TRBJ1-5; tentatively, D is TRBD1 (6 bases). This CDR3 is 18 amino acids long. Trimming shortened V by 1 base and J by 6 bases, and 22 bases separated the two germline ends. Germline loops: CDR1 SGHVS, CDR2 FQNEAQ. CDR3 loop: CASSLDGVGRGFSQPQHF. The DNA for the CDR3 is TGTGCCAGCAGCTTAGATGGGGTGGGTAGGGGGTTCAGTCAGCCCCAGCATTTT. The whole variable domain, filled in from reference TRBV7-8 and TRBJ1-5, reads GAGVSQSPRYKVAKRGQDVALRCDPISGHVSLFWYQQALGQGPEFLTYFQNEAQLDKSGLPSDRFFAERPEGSVSTLKIQRTQQEDSAVYLCASSLDGVGRGFSQPQHFGDGTRLSIL.

This chain uses TRBV7-8 with TRBJ2-7; a possible D gene is TRBD2 (6 bases). The CDR3 consists of 14 residues. Germline-derived CDR1 and CDR2 are SGHVS and FQNEAQ. V was cut by 2 bases and J by 1 base, with 9 bases left in between. CDR3 protein: CASSLRRGSYEQYF. The CDR3 bases are TGTGCCAGCAGCTTACGGAGGGGATCCTACGAGCAGTACTTC.

This chain connects TRBV4-1 to TRBJ1-1, with 8 positions matching TRBD1. J gave up 4 bases and V 1 base, and 5 bases lay outside the gene matches. There are 15 residues in the CDR3. CDR1 is MGHRA and CDR2 is YSYEKL in the germline V gene. The CDR3 coding sequence is TGCGCCAGCAGCCAAGCGACAGGGGCAGGCACTGAAGCTTTCTTT. Residues: CASSQATGAGTEAFF.

DNA of the CDR3: TGCGCCAGCAGCTTGCGTCAGGGAAGCTCCTATAATTCACCCCTCCACTTT. Encoded protein: CASSLRQGSSYNSPLHF. The chain combines TRBV5-1 with TRBJ1-6; a weak D match, TRBD1 (5 bases). The CDR3 has 17 residues. CDR1 and CDR2 (germline): SGHRS, YFSETQ. The V gene lost 1 base and the J gene lost 0 bases, with 11 bases spanning the gap.

The chain carries TRBV28 and TRBJ1-2; D not resolved. Trimming stripped 3 bases from V and 4 bases from J, with 9 bases between. Germline V gene sequence: CDR1 MDHEN, CDR2 SYDVKM. The CDR3 sequence is 13 residues long. CDR3 loop: CASSFLAFYGYTF. In DNA, the CDR3 is TGTGCCAGCAGTTTTCTCGCGTTCTATGGCTACACCTTC.

As DNA, the CDR3 is TGTGCCAGCAGTCCGATCCGGGACAGGGGGCTCTACGAGCAGTACTTC. Protein: CASSPIRDRGLYEQYF. The rearrangement uses TRBV27 and TRBJ2-7; 12 nucleotides line up with TRBD1. Germline CDR1 and CDR2: MNHEY and SMNVEV (reference sequence). The CDR3 runs 16 residues. The trim removed 5 bases at V and 3 bases at J, leaving 8 bases unmatched.

The DNA of the CDR3 is TGTGCCAGCTCACCACGTCGGGGGGGGAACACTGAAGCTTTCTTT. Encoded protein: CASSPRRGGNTEAFF. J is TRBJ1-1 and V is TRBV18; a possible D gene is TRBD1 (5 bases). Trimming stripped 1 base from V and 1 base from J, with 10 bases between. The V gene's germline CDR1 is KGHSH and CDR2 LQKENI. The CDR3 length is 15 residues.

The rearrangement links TRBV7-3 to TRBJ2-7; D may be TRBD2 (6 bases). Germline lookup yields CDR1 SGHTA and CDR2 FQGTGA. V gave up 7 bases and J gave up 0 bases, with 22 bases separating them. This CDR3 has 17 residues. The CDR3 nucleotides read TGTGCCAGCATCGACCGTAGCGGCACAACCCTCTCCTACGAGCAGTACTTC. It yields the protein CASIDRSGTTLSYEQYF.

This clone occurred a few times. The V call is TRBV6-4, the J call TRBJ2-6; tentatively, D is TRBD1 (5 bases). V lost 8 bases, J lost 2 bases, and 19 bases lay in between. The germline CDR1 and CDR2 sequences are MRHNA and SNTAGT. The CDR3 is made up of 17 amino acids. Written as DNA, the CDR3 is TGTGCCAGCCCTTTTATAGGCAGGGCGCCTGGGGCCAACGTCCTGACTTTC. Residues: CASPFIGRAPGANVLTF.

This chain connects TRBV7-9 to TRBJ2-5; TRBD1 matches at 10 bases. The last part of the DNA fits TRBJ2-7 better; the J call may be wrong. The CDR3 extends over 14 amino acids. Germline assignment: CDR1 SEHNR and CDR2 FQNEAQ (reference sequence). CDR3 bases: TGTGCCAGCAGCAAGGACAGGGGGTTCCACGAGCAGTACTTC. It codes for CASSKDRGFHEQYF.

This chain uses TRBV28 with TRBJ1-2; the match to TRBD1 covers 8 bases. This CDR3 spans 17 amino acids. Germline lookup yields CDR1 MDHEN and CDR2 SYDVKM. The ends lost 3 bases at V and 0 bases at J; junction bases unmatched: 9. The CDR3 coding sequence is TGTGCCAGCAGTTTTCAAGGACAGGGCACGCCTAACTATGGCTACACCTTC. Translation gives CASSFQGQGTPNYGYTF.

Concerning this clone itself: A far larger clone is a single base away, which makes a read error likely. The V gene is TRBV1, the J gene TRBJ1-2; no DNA check was done on the table's D call, TRBD1. TRBV1 is deemed a pseudogene. There are 13 residues in the CDR3. The CDR3, as DNA: TGCACCAGCAGCCAAACAGGGTCCGCTGGCTACACCTTC. The encoded protein is CTSSQTGSAGYTF.

The rearrangement links TRBV19 to TRBJ2-1; possible D gene TRBD1, 5 bases. Germline CDR1 is LNHDA and CDR2 is SQIVND (reference sequence). Trimming took 6 bases from V and 7 from J, leaving 16 bases between them. The CDR3 spans 14 residues. The CDR3 loop reads CASSPRGQGNEQFF. The CDR3 DNA reads as TGTGCCAGTAGCCCAAGGGGTCAGGGAAATGAGCAGTTCTTC.

The chain is built from TRBV4-3 and TRBJ1-1; no clear D. Germline assignment: CDR1 LGHNA and CDR2 YSLEER. With 0 bases removed from V and 1 base from J, the gap between germline ends came to 9 bases. CDR3 length equals 15 residues. Here the CDR3 reads CASSQDLRGNTEAFF. In DNA, the CDR3 is TGCGCCAGCAGCCAAGATCTGCGGGGGAACACTGAAGCTTTCTTT.

The V gene is TRBV29-1, the J gene TRBJ1-2, with unresolved D. In germline, CDR1 is SQVTM, CDR2 ANQGSEA. The CDR3 sequence is 14 residues long. The V end was cut by 0 bases, the J end by 4 bases, with 12 bases between. The CDR3 is CSVEDFGLAYGYTF. For the CDR3, the DNA is TGCAGCGTTGAAGATTTTGGTTTGGCCTATGGCTACACCTTC.

The chain couples TRBV7-9 to TRBJ1-2, with D possibly being TRBD1 (5 bases). CDR1 is SEHNR and CDR2 is FQNEAQ in the germline V gene (reference sequence). Trimming cost V 6 bases and J 4 bases, with 15 bases left between them. This CDR3 is built from 14 residues. Here the CDR3 DNA reads TGTGCCAGCAGTCCGGCAGGGCCAGTCTATGGCTACACCTTC. Translation: CASSPAGPVYGYTF.

This clone has only a few counts. The V and J genes are TRBV7-9 and TRBJ2-7; D unclear. The length of the CDR3 is 14 residues. Trimming took 11 bases from V and 3 from J, leaving 20 bases between them. The germline CDR1 and CDR2 sequences are SEHNR and FQNEAQ (reference sequence). For the CDR3, the DNA is TGTGCCTGGATTTTCCGGCGACTGGTCTACGAGCAGTACTTC. Translated, it gives CAWIFRRLVYEQYF.

The chain carries TRBV18 and TRBJ1-1; no reliable D call. The CDR3 has 15 residues. The V and J ends lost 2 bases and 4 bases respectively, with 14 bases between them. Germline CDR1 reads KGHSH; CDR2 reads LQKENI. CDR3 loop: CASSPFPYVSTEAFF. CDR3 bases: TGTGCCAGCTCACCATTCCCATACGTTAGCACTGAAGCTTTCTTT.

This clone was seen only a few times. The V gene is TRBV13, the J gene TRBJ1-2, with 9 bases matching TRBD1. CDR3 length: 16 residues. The trim removed 0 bases at V and 3 bases at J, leaving 5 bases unmatched. Germline CDR1 and CDR2: PRHDT and FYEKMQ (reference sequence). CDR3 residues: CASSLGKQGAYYGYTF. CDR3 coding DNA: TGTGCCAGCAGCTTAGGGAAACAGGGGGCCTACTATGGCTACACCTTC. Combining the CDR3 with reference TRBV13 and TRBJ1-2 gives the whole variable domain AAGVIQSPRHLIKEKRETATLKCYPIPRHDTVYWYQQGPGQDPQFLISFYEKMQSDKGSIPDRFSAQQFSDYHSELNMSSLELGDSALYFCASSLGKQGAYYGYTFGSGTRLTVV.

V gene TRBV7-8 combines with J gene TRBJ2-7; 7 bases map to TRBD1. Trimming removed 6 bases from V and 6 bases from J; junction bases left unmatched: 11. This CDR3 region has 14 residues. Germline-derived CDR1 and CDR2 are SGHVS and FQNEAQ. CDR3 in amino acids: CASSSGTDLSEQYF. As DNA, the CDR3 is TGTGCCAGCAGTTCCGGGACAGACCTTTCCGAGCAGTACTTC.

The V gene is TRBV2, the J gene TRBJ2-7; the match to TRBD2 covers 15 bases. The germline V gene has CDR1 SNHLY and CDR2 FYNNEI. J gave up 3 bases and V 2 bases, and 5 bases lay outside the gene matches. This CDR3 region has 17 residues. The CDR3 DNA follows: TGTGCCAGCAGTGAATGGACTAGCGGGGGGGCAGACTACGAGCAGTACTTC. It specifies CASSEWTSGGADYEQYF.